The sample holds many counts of the clone carrying this T cell receptor beta chain. This sample is part of a study of regulatory T cells in long-lasting Graves disease. The time point denotes: newly diagnosed GD, antithyroid drugs for less than 3 months. RNA extracted from PBMCs served as the sequencing template. The CDR3 spans 12 residues. From germline, CDR1 is SGHVS and CDR2 FQNEAQ. Trimming cost V 2 bases and J 7 bases, with 6 bases left between them. Libraries of TCR beta came from iRepertoire HTBI primers plus Arm-PCR of CDR3 regions. Via MiXCR, TCRdb re-called the multiplex PCR reads, giving one row per CDR3 protein. The sample lists about 530,000 distinct CDR3 sequences; more than 15% were seen once. Separately, the same data were catalogued under a study of T cells in Graves' hyperthyroidism and ophthalmopathy.

The starting material was peripheral blood mononuclear cells (PBMCs), obtained at new diagnosis, from a patient treated with antithyroid drugs. The receptor comes from a woman aged 40-65 years with Graves disease. V and J are TRBV7-8 and TRBJ1-5; D not certain. CDR3 sequence: CASSLLEQPQHF. For the CDR3, the DNA is TGTGCCAGCAGCTTATTGGAGCAGCCCCAGCATTTT.